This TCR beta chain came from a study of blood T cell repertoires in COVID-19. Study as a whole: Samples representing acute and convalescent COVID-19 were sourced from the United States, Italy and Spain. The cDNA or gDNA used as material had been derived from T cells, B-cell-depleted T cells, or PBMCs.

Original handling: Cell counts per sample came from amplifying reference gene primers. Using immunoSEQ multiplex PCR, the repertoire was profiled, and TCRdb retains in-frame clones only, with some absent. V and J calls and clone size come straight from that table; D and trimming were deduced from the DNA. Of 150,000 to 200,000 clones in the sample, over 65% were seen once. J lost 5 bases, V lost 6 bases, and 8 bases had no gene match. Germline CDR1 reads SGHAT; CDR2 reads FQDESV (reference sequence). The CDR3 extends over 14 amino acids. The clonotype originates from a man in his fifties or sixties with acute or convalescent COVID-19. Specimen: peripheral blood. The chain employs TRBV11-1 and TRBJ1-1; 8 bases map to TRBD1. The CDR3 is CASSFLTGVTEAFF. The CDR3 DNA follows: TGTGCCAGCAGTTTTCTGACAGGGGTTACTGAAGCTTTCTTT.